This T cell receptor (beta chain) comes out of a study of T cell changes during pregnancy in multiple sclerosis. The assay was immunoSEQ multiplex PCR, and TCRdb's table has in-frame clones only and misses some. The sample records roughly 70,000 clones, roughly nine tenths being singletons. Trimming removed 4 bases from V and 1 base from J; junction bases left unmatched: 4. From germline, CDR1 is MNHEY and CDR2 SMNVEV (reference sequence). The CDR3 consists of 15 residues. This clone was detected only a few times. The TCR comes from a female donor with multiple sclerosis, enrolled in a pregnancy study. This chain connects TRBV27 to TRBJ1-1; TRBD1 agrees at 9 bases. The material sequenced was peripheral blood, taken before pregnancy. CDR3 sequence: CASSYSGQGNTEAFF. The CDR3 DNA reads TGTGCCAGCAGTTACTCGGGACAGGGGAACACTGAAGCTTTCTTT.